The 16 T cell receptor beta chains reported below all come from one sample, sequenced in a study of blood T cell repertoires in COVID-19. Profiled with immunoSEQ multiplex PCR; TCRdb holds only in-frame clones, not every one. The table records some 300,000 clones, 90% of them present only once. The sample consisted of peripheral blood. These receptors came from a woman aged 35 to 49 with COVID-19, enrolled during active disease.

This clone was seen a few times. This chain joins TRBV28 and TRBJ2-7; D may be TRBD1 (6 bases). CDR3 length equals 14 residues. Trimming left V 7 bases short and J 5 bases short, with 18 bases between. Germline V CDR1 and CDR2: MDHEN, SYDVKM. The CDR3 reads CASIARGAGNEQYF. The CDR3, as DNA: TGTGCCAGCATCGCCAGGGGCGCCGGAAACGAGCAGTACTTC.

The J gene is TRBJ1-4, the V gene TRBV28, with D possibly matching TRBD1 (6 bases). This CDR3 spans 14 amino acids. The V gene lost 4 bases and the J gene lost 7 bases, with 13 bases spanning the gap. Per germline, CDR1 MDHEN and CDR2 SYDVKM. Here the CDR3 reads CASSYRDTGEKLFF. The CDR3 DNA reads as TGTGCCAGCAGTTACCGGGACACGGGTGAAAAACTGTTTTTT.

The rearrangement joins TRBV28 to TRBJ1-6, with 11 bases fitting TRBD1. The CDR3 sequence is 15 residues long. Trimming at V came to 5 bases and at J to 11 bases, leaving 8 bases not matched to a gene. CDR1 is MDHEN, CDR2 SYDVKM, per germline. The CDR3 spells CASSARGQGATPLHF. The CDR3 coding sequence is TGTGCCAGCAGTGCGCGTGGACAGGGGGCGACACCCCTCCACTTT.

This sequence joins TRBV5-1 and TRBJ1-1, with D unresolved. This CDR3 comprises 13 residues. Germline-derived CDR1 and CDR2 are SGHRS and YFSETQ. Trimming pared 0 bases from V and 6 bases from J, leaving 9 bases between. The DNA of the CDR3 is TGCGCCAGCAGCTTGGAGGGAGCAGCTGAAGCTTTCTTT. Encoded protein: CASSLEGAAEAFF.

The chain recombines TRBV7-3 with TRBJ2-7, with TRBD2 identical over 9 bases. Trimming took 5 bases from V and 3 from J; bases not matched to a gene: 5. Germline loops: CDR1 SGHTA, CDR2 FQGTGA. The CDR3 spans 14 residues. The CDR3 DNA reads TGTGCCAGCAGCCCACAGACTAGCGGCTACGAGCAGTACTTC. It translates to CASSPQTSGYEQYF.

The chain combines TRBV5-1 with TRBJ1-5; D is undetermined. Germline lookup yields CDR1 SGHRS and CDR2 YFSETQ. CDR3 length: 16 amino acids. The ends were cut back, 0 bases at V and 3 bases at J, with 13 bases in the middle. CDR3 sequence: CASSLGVRGNNQPQHF. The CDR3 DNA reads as TGCGCCAGCAGCTTGGGGGTCCGGGGTAACAATCAGCCCCAGCATTTT.

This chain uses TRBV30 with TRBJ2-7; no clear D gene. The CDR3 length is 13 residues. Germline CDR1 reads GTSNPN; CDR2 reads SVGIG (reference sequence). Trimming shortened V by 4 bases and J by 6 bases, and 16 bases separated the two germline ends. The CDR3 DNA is TGTGCCTGGATGGGTCTAGGATTACTCGAGCAGTACTTC. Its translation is CAWMGLGLLEQYF.

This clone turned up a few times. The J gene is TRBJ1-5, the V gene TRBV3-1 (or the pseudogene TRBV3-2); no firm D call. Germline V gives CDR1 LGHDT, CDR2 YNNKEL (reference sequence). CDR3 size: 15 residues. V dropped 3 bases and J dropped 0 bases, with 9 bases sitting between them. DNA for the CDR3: TGTGCCAGCAGCCACGGTTTGCCTAGCAATCAGCCCCAGCATTTT. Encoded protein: CASSHGLPSNQPQHF.

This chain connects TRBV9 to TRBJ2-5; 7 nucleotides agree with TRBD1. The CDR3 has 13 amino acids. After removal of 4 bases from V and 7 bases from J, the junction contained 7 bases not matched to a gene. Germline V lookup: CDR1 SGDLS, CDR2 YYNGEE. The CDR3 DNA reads TGTGCCAGCAGCAGAGACAGGGAAGGGACCCAGTACTTC. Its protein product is CASSRDREGTQYF.

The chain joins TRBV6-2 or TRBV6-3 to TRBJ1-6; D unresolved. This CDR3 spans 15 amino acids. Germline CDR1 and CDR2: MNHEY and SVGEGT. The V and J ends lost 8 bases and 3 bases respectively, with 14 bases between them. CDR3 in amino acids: CASGLAGFYNSPLHF. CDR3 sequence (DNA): TGTGCCAGCGGCCTCGCGGGATTCTATAATTCACCCCTCCACTTT.

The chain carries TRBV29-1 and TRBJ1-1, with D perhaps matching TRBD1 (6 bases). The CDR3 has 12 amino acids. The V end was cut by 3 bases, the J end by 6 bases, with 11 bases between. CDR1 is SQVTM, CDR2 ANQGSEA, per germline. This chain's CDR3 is CSVDGEGAEAFF. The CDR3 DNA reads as TGCAGCGTTGATGGGGAGGGGGCTGAAGCTTTCTTT.

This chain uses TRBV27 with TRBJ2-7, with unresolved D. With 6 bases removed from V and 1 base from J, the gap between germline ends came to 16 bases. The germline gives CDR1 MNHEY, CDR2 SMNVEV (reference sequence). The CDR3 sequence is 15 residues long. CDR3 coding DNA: TGTGCCAGCAGCTCTGCCGGGTCTTATTCCTACGAGCAGTACTTC. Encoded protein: CASSSAGSYSYEQYF.

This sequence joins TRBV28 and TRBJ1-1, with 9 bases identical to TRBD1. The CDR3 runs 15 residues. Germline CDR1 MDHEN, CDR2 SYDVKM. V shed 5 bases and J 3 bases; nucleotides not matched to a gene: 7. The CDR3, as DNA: TGTGCCAGCAGTGAGCCACAGGGGGCCTACACTGAAGCTTTCTTT. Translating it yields CASSEPQGAYTEAFF.

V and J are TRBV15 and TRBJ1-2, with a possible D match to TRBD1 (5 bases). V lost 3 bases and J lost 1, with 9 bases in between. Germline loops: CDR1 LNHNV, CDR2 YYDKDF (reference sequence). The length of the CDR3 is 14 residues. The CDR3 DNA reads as TGTGCCACCAGCAGGCAGGGCGGTAACTATGGCTACACCTTC. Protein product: CATSRQGGNYGYTF.

For the CDR3, the DNA is TGTGCCAGCAGCTACGGTGAGGGAGGACACCCACATGAAAAACTGTTTTTT. Translated, it gives CASSYGEGGHPHEKLFF. This chain joins TRBV7-6 and TRBJ1-4; TRBD1 might be the D (5 bases). The V gene's germline CDR1 is SGHVS and CDR2 FNYEAQ. The germline V and J ends were trimmed by 4 bases and 6 bases, with 21 bases remaining between them. The CDR3 is 17 amino acids.

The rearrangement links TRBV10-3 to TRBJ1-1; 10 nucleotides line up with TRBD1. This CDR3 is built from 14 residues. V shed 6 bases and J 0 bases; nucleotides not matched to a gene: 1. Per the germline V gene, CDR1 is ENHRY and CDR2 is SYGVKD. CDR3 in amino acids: CAIRTGGLNTEAFF. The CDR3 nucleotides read TGTGCCATCAGGACAGGGGGCTTGAACACTGAAGCTTTCTTT.